The clone carrying this T cell receptor (beta chain) was seen ten or more times. The data belong to a study of T cells in Graves' hyperthyroidism and ophthalmopathy. Uncontrolled infection, other autoimmune disease, pregnancy and lactation each barred patients from inclusion. The source of the PBMCs was 10 ml of fresh peripheral blood. Regions amplified from RNA transcripts were the TCR beta CDR3 regions. Initially, a first-round RT-PCR of the TCR CDR3 employed the HTBI primer set. Via MiXCR, TCRdb re-called the multiplex PCR reads, giving one row per CDR3 protein. Of about 420,000 distinct CDR3 sequences listed, roughly 15% were seen once; the top ten hold 4% to 6.5%. The CDR3 spans 14 residues. Germline V gene sequence: CDR1 MNHNS, CDR2 SASEGT. The germline V and J ends were trimmed by 5 bases and 3 bases, with 13 bases remaining between them.

The rearrangement uses TRBV6-1 and TRBJ1-1, with D unresolved. This receptor was taken from a woman under 30 with Graves' hyperthyroidism. The sample was blood. CDR3 in amino acids: CASSTQGSDTEAFF. In nucleotides, the CDR3 is TGTGCCAGCAGTACCCAAGGTAGCGACACTGAAGCTTTCTTT.